The clone carrying this T cell receptor beta chain was found many times. V was shortened by 4 bases and J by 8 bases, with 12 bases between the two germline ends. Germline V gene data show CDR1 as MDHEN and CDR2 as SYDVKM. This CDR3 spans 13 amino acids. This sample stems from a study of tumor-infiltrating lymphocytes in glioblastoma multiforme. Three nested ARM-PCR rounds with V-beta and C-beta primers built TCRB libraries. TCRdb ran MiXCR on the multiplex PCR reads and lists one entry per CDR3 protein. The sample has about 32,000 distinct CDR3 sequences; approximately 60% are singletons. This clonotype was obtained from a male donor with glioblastoma. Sample: brain tumor tissue. V usage is TRBV28 and J usage is TRBJ2-1; no reliable D call. The CDR3 DNA follows: TGTGCCAGCAGTTCGGACCTCTGGGATGAGCAGTTCTTC. Protein sequence: CASSSDLWDEQFF.